Each of the 32 T cell receptor beta chains below was sequenced from the same sample in a study of cytomegalovirus exposure and HLA in healthy donors. In the PCR, 60 Vbeta and 13 Jbeta primers were used. Sequenced by immunoSEQ multiplex PCR; TCRdb stores in-frame clones only, minus some. The table has under 250,000 clones, 75% to 85% seen once; the top ten hold less than 3.5%. The sample taken for sequencing was PBMCs. Every receptor here comes from a woman aged 40-49 years in good health and CMV-seronegative.

This clone has just a few counts. The chain is built from TRBV6-5 and TRBJ2-1; 7 bases match TRBD2. Trimming removed 6 bases from V and 9 bases from J; junction bases left unmatched: 5. Looked up from germline, CDR1 is MNHEY and CDR2 is SVGAGI. This CDR3 spans 12 amino acids. The CDR3: CASRATSLEQFF. CDR3 DNA sequence: TGTGCCAGCAGGGCGACTAGCCTTGAGCAGTTCTTC.

This chain joins TRBV7-9 and TRBJ2-5; 11 bases align to TRBD1. Looked up from germline, CDR1 is SEHNR and CDR2 is FQNEAQ (reference sequence). The CDR3 is made up of 19 amino acids. J gave up 3 bases and V 7 bases, and 19 bases lay outside the gene matches. The CDR3 loop reads CASTFPGQGGSSAKETQYF. The CDR3 bases are TGTGCCAGCACCTTTCCGGGACAGGGGGGATCCTCCGCCAAAGAGACCCAGTACTTC.

This clone occurred a few times. The V and J genes are TRBV30 and TRBJ1-1, with D possibly being TRBD1 (5 bases). The CDR3 has 18 residues. Germline lookup yields CDR1 GTSNPN and CDR2 SVGIG (reference sequence). Trimming left V 0 bases short and J 1 base short, with 21 bases between. DNA for the CDR3: TGTGCCTGGAGTGTACTAGCAGGTTGGGGCGCTGGGAACACTGAAGCTTTCTTT. Protein product: CAWSVLAGWGAGNTEAFF.

This clone was observed a handful of times. The chain joins TRBV28 to TRBJ2-1; D ambiguous. Trimming cost V 5 bases and J 5 bases, with 7 bases left between them. Germline assignment: CDR1 MDHEN and CDR2 SYDVKM. The CDR3 runs to 12 residues. CDR3 nucleotides: TGTGCCAGCAGTCTTCGTCACAATGAGCAGTTCTTC. It is translated as CASSLRHNEQFF.

The chain employs TRBV6-5 and TRBJ1-5, with 7 bases identical to TRBD1. The CDR3 spans 16 residues. Germline CDR1 and CDR2: MNHEY and SVGAGI. Trimming at V came to 0 bases and at J to 2 bases, leaving 4 bases not matched to a gene. CDR3: CASSYSGGAGNQPQHF. The CDR3, as DNA: TGTGCCAGCAGTTACTCAGGGGGCGCCGGCAATCAGCCCCAGCATTTT.

The CDR3 coding sequence is TGTGCCAGCAGTGACGGGACTATAAGCACAGATACGCAGTATTTT. Its protein is CASSDGTISTDTQYF. This chain uses TRBV6-1 with TRBJ2-3; TRBD2 matches at 7 bases. Germline V gives CDR1 MNHNS, CDR2 SASEGT. This CDR3 has 15 residues. Trimming cost V 3 bases and J 0 bases; bases outside gene matches: 3.

This rearrangement joins TRBV7-9 to TRBJ1-1; no firm D call. Trimming took 5 bases from V and 0 from J, leaving 13 bases between them. The length of the CDR3 is 15 residues. Looked up from germline, CDR1 is SEHNR and CDR2 is FQNEAQ (reference sequence). The CDR3 DNA is TGTGCCAGCAGCCCACGATCTACAGTGAACACTGAAGCTTTCTTT. It is translated as CASSPRSTVNTEAFF.

CDR3 sequence reads: CASSPGQGLGPYNEQFF. DNA of the CDR3: TGCGCCAGCAGCCCTGGACAGGGGTTGGGGCCCTACAATGAGCAGTTCTTC. The rearrangement uses TRBV5-1 and TRBJ2-1; 9 bases match TRBD1. The germline V gene encodes CDR1 SGHRS and CDR2 YFSETQ. Unmatched junction bases numbered 10, after V lost 4 bases and J lost 2 bases. The CDR3 has 17 amino acids.

The V gene is TRBV28, the J gene TRBJ1-2, with 7 bases lining up with TRBD1. V trimming: 6 bases; J trimming: 4 bases; junction bases outside the gene matches: 5. In germline, CDR1 is MDHEN, CDR2 SYDVKM. The CDR3 is made up of 13 amino acids. CDR3 sequence: CASRDRRPYGYTF. In nucleotides, the CDR3 is TGTGCCAGCAGGGACAGGCGCCCCTATGGCTACACCTTC.

This chain links TRBV7-6 with TRBJ1-5; 7 nucleotides agree with TRBD1. V was clipped by 5 bases and J by 6 bases; unmatched bases: 7. Per the germline V gene, CDR1 is SGHVS and CDR2 is FNYEAQ. The CDR3 is made up of 14 amino acids. As DNA, the CDR3 is TGTGCCAGCAGCCAAGGGGGCTCAGGTCAGCCCCAGCATTTT. Protein product: CASSQGGSGQPQHF. Combining the CDR3 with reference TRBV7-6 and TRBJ1-5 gives the whole variable domain GAGVSQSPRYKVTKRGQDVALRCDPISGHVSLYWYRQALGQGPEFLTYFNYEAQQDKSGLPNDRFSAERPEGSISTLTIQRTEQRDSAMYRCASSQGGSGQPQHFGDGTRLSIL.

This clone came up once. The chain links TRBV6-1 to TRBJ1-2, with 8 positions matching TRBD1. CDR1 is MNHNS and CDR2 is SASEGT in the germline V gene. The J segment lost 3 bases and the V segment lost 9 bases, leaving 6 bases of the junction unmatched. The CDR3 contains 13 residues. The CDR3 region is CASAGGTYYGYTF. The CDR3 region has the DNA TGTGCCAGTGCAGGGGGCACTTACTATGGCTACACCTTC.

The V call is TRBV28, the J call TRBJ1-5, with D unresolved. Trimming took 3 bases from V and 4 from J, leaving 10 bases between them. CDR1 and CDR2 (germline): MDHEN, SYDVKM. CDR3 length: 14 amino acids. As DNA, the CDR3 is TGTGCCAGCAGTTTTTTCGGGGAGAATCAGCCCCAGCATTTT. Amino acids: CASSFFGENQPQHF. The whole variable domain, filled in from reference TRBV28 and TRBJ1-5, reads DVKVTQSSRYLVKRTGEKVFLECVQDMDHENMFWYRQDPGLGLRLIYFSYDVKMKEKGDIPEGYSVSREKKERFSLILESASTNQTSMYLCASSFFGENQPQHFGDGTRLSIL.

Here the CDR3 DNA reads TGTGCCAGTCAATTCAGGGCGGAGCAGTTCTTC. This codes for CASQFRAEQFF. The V call is TRBV27, the J call TRBJ2-1; D may be TRBD1 (5 bases). CDR3 length equals 11 residues. The germline CDR1 and CDR2 sequences are MNHEY and SMNVEV (reference sequence). The V end was cut by 9 bases, the J end by 10 bases, with 13 bases between.

This clone was detected only a few times. The CDR3 loop reads CASSVAGGFYNEQFF. The CDR3 DNA reads as TGTGCCAGCAGTGTAGCGGGAGGGTTCTACAATGAGCAGTTCTTC. V usage is TRBV6-4 and J usage is TRBJ2-1; TRBD2 matches at 11 bases. The length of the CDR3 is 15 residues. The germline CDR1 and CDR2 sequences are MRHNA and SNTAGT. V was pared by 4 bases and J by 3 bases, with 2 bases of the junction left unmatched.

The genes are TRBV6-6 and TRBJ1-2; no definite D call. The CDR3 loop spans 14 amino acids. The V end was cut by 7 bases, the J end by 1 base, with 13 bases between. The germline CDR1 and CDR2 sequences are MNHNY and SVGAGI (reference sequence). CDR3: CASMYRGSNYGYTF. The DNA of the CDR3 is TGTGCCAGCATGTACAGAGGGAGTAACTATGGCTACACCTTC.

This clone has just one count. The rearrangement links TRBV19 to TRBJ1-1, with D possibly being TRBD1 (6 bases). The CDR3 extends over 14 amino acids. V was clipped by 5 bases and J by 7 bases, with 17 bases between them. Looked up from germline, CDR1 is LNHDA and CDR2 is SQIVND (reference sequence). The CDR3 bases are TGTGCCAGTAGTGTGGACAGTCGGACTTATGAAGCTTTCTTT. This gives the protein CASSVDSRTYEAFF. Full variable domain (remainder filled in from reference TRBV19 and TRBJ1-1): DGGITQSPKYLFRKEGQNVTLSCEQNLNHDAMYWYRQDPGQGLRLIYYSQIVNDFQKGDIAEGYSVSREKKESFPLTVTSAQKNPTAFYLCASSVDSRTYEAFFGQGTRLTVV.

The rearrangement links TRBV5-1 to TRBJ2-3; maybe TRBD1 (5 bases). The CDR3 consists of 15 residues. CDR1 SGHRS and CDR2 YFSETQ come from the germline V gene. V was shortened by 0 bases and J by 2 bases, with 10 bases between the two germline ends. CDR3 sequence (DNA): TGCGCCAGCAGCTTGGGGGCAGGGCCCACAGATACGCAGTATTTT. It encodes CASSLGAGPTDTQYF.

The chain has TRBV28 and TRBJ1-2; 7 bases agree with TRBD1. The CDR3 sequence is 14 residues long. CDR1 and CDR2 (germline): MDHEN, SYDVKM. V gave up 2 bases and J gave up 5 bases; unmatched junction bases: 5. CDR3: CASSLDRVKYGYTF. CDR3 nucleotide sequence: TGTGCCAGCAGTTTAGACAGGGTTAAGTATGGCTACACCTTC.

The gene calls are TRBV27 and TRBJ2-7; D unclear. V was trimmed by 8 bases and J by 7 bases, leaving 12 bases between them. Germline loops: CDR1 MNHEY, CDR2 SMNVEV (reference sequence). The CDR3 is made up of 11 amino acids. The CDR3 DNA is TGTGCCAGCGGGCCAGGATATGAGCAGTACTTC. This gives the protein CASGPGYEQYF.

The V call is TRBV2, the J call TRBJ2-3; the D gene is possibly TRBD2 (6 bases). V lost 7 bases, J lost 8 bases, and 25 bases lay in between. Germline CDR1 is SNHLY and CDR2 is FYNNEI. The CDR3 extends over 16 amino acids. The CDR3 spells CASNKMGGLTQGTQYF. DNA for the CDR3: TGTGCCAGCAACAAAATGGGGGGACTTACTCAAGGTACGCAGTATTTT. Looking up the rest from reference TRBV2 and TRBJ2-3 gives the full variable domain: EPEVTQTPSHQVTQMGQEVILRCVPISNHLYFYWYRQILGQKVEFLVSFYNNEISEKSEIFDDQFSVERPDGSNFTLKIRSTKLEDSAMYFCASNKMGGLTQGTQYFGPGTRLTVL.

This clone was counted between two and nine times. The V gene is TRBV13, the J gene TRBJ2-5, with 8 bases identical to TRBD1. V shed 5 bases, J shed 1 base, and the junction held 3 bases outside the gene matches. The CDR3 sequence is 14 residues long. The germline gives CDR1 PRHDT, CDR2 FYEKMQ (reference sequence). CDR3 amino acids: CASSPDRAQETQYF. The CDR3 bases are TGTGCCAGCAGCCCGGACAGGGCCCAAGAGACCCAGTACTTC.

V usage is TRBV7-2 and J usage is TRBJ1-6, with 8 positions matching TRBD1. Germline CDR1 SGHTA, CDR2 FQGNSA. CDR3 size: 15 residues. V shed 5 bases and J 7 bases; nucleotides not matched to a gene: 7. CDR3 loop: CASSQQGQVNSPLHF. The CDR3 region has the DNA TGTGCCAGCAGCCAACAGGGACAGGTGAATTCACCCCTCCACTTT.

V usage is TRBV5-1 and J usage is TRBJ2-5, with 9 positions matching TRBD1. J was trimmed by 5 bases and V by 2 bases; bases with no gene match: 7. The CDR3 consists of 15 residues. The germline CDR1 and CDR2 sequences are SGHRS and YFSETQ. CDR3 bases: TGCGCCAGCAGCTTACAGGGGGCGCATAGGGAGACCCAGTACTTC. Its translation: CASSLQGAHRETQYF.

The chain carries TRBV19 and TRBJ1-5; weak D call: TRBD1 (6 bases). The CDR3 has 15 residues. Germline V gene data show CDR1 as LNHDA and CDR2 as SQIVND (reference sequence). Deletions cut 3 bases from V and 5 bases from J, with 14 bases between. This chain's CDR3 is CASSIGQQVYQPQHF. The CDR3 DNA reads TGTGCCAGTAGTATCGGACAGCAGGTTTATCAGCCCCAGCATTTT.

The rearrangement joins TRBV15 to TRBJ2-7; the match to TRBD2 covers 10 bases. Trimming cost V 5 bases and J 3 bases; bases outside gene matches: 4. CDR1 is LNHNV, CDR2 YYDKDF, per germline (reference sequence). The CDR3 spans 14 residues. CDR3 residues: CATSFSSGGYEQYF. For the CDR3, the DNA is TGTGCCACCAGCTTCTCTAGCGGGGGCTACGAGCAGTACTTC.

The chain recombines TRBV2 with TRBJ1-2; tentatively, D is TRBD1 (6 bases). Per the germline V gene, CDR1 is SNHLY and CDR2 is FYNNEI. The CDR3 length is 16 residues. V lost 1 base and J 4 bases, leaving 16 bases between the germline ends. Here the CDR3 reads CASSEDRVLRGYGYTF. The CDR3 DNA is TGTGCCAGCAGTGAAGACAGGGTCCTAAGGGGCTATGGCTACACCTTC.

The chain has TRBV10-3 and TRBJ2-5, with 12 bases that match TRBD2. The DNA matches TRBJ2-7 better at its end, which makes the J call doubtful. The CDR3 is 14 amino acids. The germline CDR1 and CDR2 sequences are ENHRY and SYGVKD. The CDR3 nucleotides are TGTGCCATCAGAGGGACTAGCGGGTCTTACGAGCAGTACTTC. Its protein product is CAIRGTSGSYEQYF.

The chain joins TRBV7-2 to TRBJ2-7; D is possibly TRBD2 (5 bases). V was cut by 1 base and J by 7 bases, with 14 bases left in between. From germline, CDR1 is SGHTA and CDR2 FQGNSA. The CDR3 has 14 amino acids. Written as DNA, the CDR3 is TGTGCCAGCAGCTTAGAACCGGGAAAAGGGGAGCAGTACTTC. Its translation: CASSLEPGKGEQYF.

In nucleotides, the CDR3 is TGTGCCAGCAGTCGACTAGCGGGAGGGCCTAGGGTCCGATCGTTCTTC. Translation: CASSRLAGGPRVRSFF. This chain uses TRBV27 with TRBJ2-1; TRBD2 aligns across 14 bases. CDR1 is MNHEY and CDR2 is SMNVEV in the germline V gene (reference sequence). The CDR3 length is 16 residues. V lost 5 bases and J lost 15; bases outside the gene matches: 15.

The chain is built from TRBV5-8 and TRBJ2-2; TRBD2 agrees at 9 bases. The CDR3 runs 17 residues. With V trimmed by 1 base and J by 4 bases, 8 bases remained unmatched. The V gene's germline CDR1 is SGHTS and CDR2 YDEGEE. Written as DNA, the CDR3 is TGTGCCAGCAGCTTGAGGGTAGCGGGAGTCGGCACCGGGGAGCTGTTTTTT. It codes for CASSLRVAGVGTGELFF.

The V and J genes are TRBV4-2 and TRBJ2-1; D possibly corresponds to TRBD2 (6 bases). The germline gives CDR1 LGHNA, CDR2 YNFKEQ. V lost 8 bases and J 0 bases, leaving 11 bases between the germline ends. The CDR3 runs to 14 residues. CDR3 DNA: TGTGCCAGCGGTGAGCGGGCCTCCTACAATGAGCAGTTCTTC. Its protein is CASGERASYNEQFF.

The chain joins TRBV9 to TRBJ1-2, with TRBD1 matching 9 bases. Germline CDR1 is SGDLS and CDR2 is YYNGEE. V was clipped by 6 bases and J by 2 bases; unmatched bases: 2. There are 13 residues in the CDR3. CDR3 residues: CASNGQGNYGYTF. As DNA, the CDR3 is TGTGCCAGCAACGGACAGGGGAACTATGGCTACACCTTC. Supplemented by reference TRBV9 and TRBJ1-2, the full variable domain reads DSGVTQTPKHLITATGQRVTLRCSPRSGDLSVYWYQQSLDQGLQFLIQYYNGEERAKGNILERFSAQQFPDLHSELNLSSLELGDSALYFCASNGQGNYGYTFGSGTRLTVV.